This TCR beta chain was recorded in a study of blood T cell repertoires in COVID-19. Study-level information: Donors in the United States, Italy and Spain gave samples during acute or convalescent COVID-19. PBMCs, B-cell-depleted T cells, or T cells provided the cDNA or gDNA that made up the material.

The germline V gene encodes CDR1 SGDLS and CDR2 YYNGEE. Germline trimming cut 0 bases from V and 5 bases from J; bases unmatched to any gene: 3. CDR3 size: 15 residues. In the original processing: Amplified reference gene primers provided the basis for estimating nucleated cell counts. Profiling relied on immunoSEQ multiplex PCR, and the TCRdb table lists in-frame clones only, not all of them. V, J and clone size were drawn from that table, and D and trimming were deduced from the DNA. The table has 110,000 or so clones, roughly 83% seen once. The TCR was taken from a woman aged 55 to 70 with acute or convalescent COVID-19. Sequenced: peripheral blood. The V call is TRBV9, the J call TRBJ2-7; 12 positions match TRBD2. CDR3 in DNA: TGTGCCAGCAGCGTAGGAACTAGCGGGAGGAACGAGCAGTACTTC. Encoded protein: CASSVGTSGRNEQYF.